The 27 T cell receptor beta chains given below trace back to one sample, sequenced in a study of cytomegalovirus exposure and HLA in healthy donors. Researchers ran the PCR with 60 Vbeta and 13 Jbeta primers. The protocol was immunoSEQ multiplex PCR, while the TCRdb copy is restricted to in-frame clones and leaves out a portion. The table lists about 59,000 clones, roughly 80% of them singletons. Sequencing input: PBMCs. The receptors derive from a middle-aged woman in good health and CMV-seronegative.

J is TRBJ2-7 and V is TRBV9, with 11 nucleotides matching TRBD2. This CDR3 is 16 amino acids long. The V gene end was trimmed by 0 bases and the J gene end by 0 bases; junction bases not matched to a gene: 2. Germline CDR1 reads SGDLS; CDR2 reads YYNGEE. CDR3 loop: CASSVGGLAASYEQYF. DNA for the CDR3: TGTGCCAGCAGCGTAGGGGGACTAGCGGCCTCCTACGAGCAGTACTTC. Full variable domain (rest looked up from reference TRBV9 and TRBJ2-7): DSGVTQTPKHLITATGQRVTLRCSPRSGDLSVYWYQQSLDQGLQFLIQYYNGEERAKGNILERFSAQQFPDLHSELNLSSLELGDSALYFCASSVGGLAASYEQYFGPGTRLTVT.

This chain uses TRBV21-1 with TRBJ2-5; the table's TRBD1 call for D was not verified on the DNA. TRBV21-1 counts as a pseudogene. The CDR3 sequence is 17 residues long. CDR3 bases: TGTGCCAGCAGCAAGCCAAACAGGGGGCTGTACCAAGAGACCCAGTACTTC. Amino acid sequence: CASSKPNRGLYQETQYF.

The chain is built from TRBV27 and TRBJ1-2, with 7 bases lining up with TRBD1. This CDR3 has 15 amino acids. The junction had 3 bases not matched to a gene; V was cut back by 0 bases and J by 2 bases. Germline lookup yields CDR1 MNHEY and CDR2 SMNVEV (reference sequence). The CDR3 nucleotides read TGTGCCAGCAGTTTATCGGGACAGAGGAACTATGGCTACACCTTC. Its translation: CASSLSGQRNYGYTF.

Here the CDR3 reads CASSSHPTFRMNTEAFF. The DNA for the CDR3 is TGTGCCAGCAGCTCCCACCCGACGTTCAGGATGAACACTGAAGCTTTCTTT. J is TRBJ1-1 and V is TRBV7-6; D is undetermined. V was clipped by 4 bases and J by 0 bases, with 18 bases between them. The length of the CDR3 is 17 residues. The germline CDR1 and CDR2 sequences are SGHVS and FNYEAQ. Looking up the rest from reference TRBV7-6 and TRBJ1-1 gives the full variable domain: GAGVSQSPRYKVTKRGQDVALRCDPISGHVSLYWYRQALGQGPEFLTYFNYEAQQDKSGLPNDRFSAERPEGSISTLTIQRTEQRDSAMYRCASSSHPTFRMNTEAFFGQGTRLTVV.

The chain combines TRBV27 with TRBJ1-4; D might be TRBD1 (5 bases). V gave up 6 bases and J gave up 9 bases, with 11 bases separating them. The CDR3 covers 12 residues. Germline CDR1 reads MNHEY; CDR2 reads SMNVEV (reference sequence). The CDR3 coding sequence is TGTGCCAGCAGCCCCCAGGGAAAAAAACTGTTTTTT. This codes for CASSPQGKKLFF.

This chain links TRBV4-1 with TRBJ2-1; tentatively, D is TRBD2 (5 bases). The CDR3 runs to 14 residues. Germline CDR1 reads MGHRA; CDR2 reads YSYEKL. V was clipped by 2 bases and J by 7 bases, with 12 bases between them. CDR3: CASSQLAKSNEQFF. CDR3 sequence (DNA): TGCGCCAGCAGCCAACTAGCTAAAAGTAATGAGCAGTTCTTC.

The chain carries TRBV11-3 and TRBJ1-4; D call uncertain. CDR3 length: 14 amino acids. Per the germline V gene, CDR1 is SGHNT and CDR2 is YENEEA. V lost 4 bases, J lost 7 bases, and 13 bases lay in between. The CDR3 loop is CASSSQFYAEKLFF. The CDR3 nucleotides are TGTGCCAGCAGCTCTCAGTTTTACGCTGAAAAACTGTTTTTT.

The CDR3 DNA is TGTGCCAGCAGTTGGGGGACAGGGACTGAAAAACTGTTTTTT. This encodes CASSWGTGTEKLFF. This chain connects TRBV5-6 to TRBJ1-4, with 9 bases identical to TRBD1. CDR3 length: 14 residues. Germline V gene data show CDR1 as SGHDT and CDR2 as YYEEEE. Unmatched junction bases numbered 6, after V lost 5 bases and J lost 7 bases.

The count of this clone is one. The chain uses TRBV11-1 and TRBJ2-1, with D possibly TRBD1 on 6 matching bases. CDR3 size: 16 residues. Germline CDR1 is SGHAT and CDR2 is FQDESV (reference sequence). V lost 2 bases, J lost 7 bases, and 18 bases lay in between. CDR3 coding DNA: TGTGCCAGCAGCTTAATGTGGACAGCCAAGGCGAATGAGCAGTTCTTC. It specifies CASSLMWTAKANEQFF. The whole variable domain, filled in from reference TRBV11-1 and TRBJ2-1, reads EAEVAQSPRYKITEKSQAVAFWCDPISGHATLYWYRQILGQGPELLVQFQDESVVDDSQLPKDRFSAERLKGVDSTLKIQPAELGDSAMYLCASSLMWTAKANEQFFGPGTRLTVL.

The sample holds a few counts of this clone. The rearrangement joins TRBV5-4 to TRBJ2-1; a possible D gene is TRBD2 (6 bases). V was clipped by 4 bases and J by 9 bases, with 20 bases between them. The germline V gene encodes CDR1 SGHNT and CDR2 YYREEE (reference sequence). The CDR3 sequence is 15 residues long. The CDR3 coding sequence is TGTGCCAGCAGCCCCGCTGGAGGGAGTGCTAGTGAGCAGTTCTTC. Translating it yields CASSPAGGSASEQFF.

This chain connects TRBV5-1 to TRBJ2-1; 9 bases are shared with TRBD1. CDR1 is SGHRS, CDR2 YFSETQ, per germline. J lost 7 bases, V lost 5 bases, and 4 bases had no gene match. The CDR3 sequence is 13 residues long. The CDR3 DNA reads TGCGCCAGCAGACCGGGACAGGGAAATGAGCAGTTCTTC. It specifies CASRPGQGNEQFF.

CDR3 protein: CASSKTSGNTGELFF. DNA of the CDR3: TGTGCCAGCAGCAAGACTAGCGGGAACACCGGGGAGCTGTTTTTT. The chain carries TRBV7-3 and TRBJ2-2; TRBD2 matches at 9 bases. The CDR3 contains 15 residues. V lost 5 bases to trimming and J lost 1 base; unmatched junction nucleotides: 2. Per germline, CDR1 SGHTA and CDR2 FQGTGA.

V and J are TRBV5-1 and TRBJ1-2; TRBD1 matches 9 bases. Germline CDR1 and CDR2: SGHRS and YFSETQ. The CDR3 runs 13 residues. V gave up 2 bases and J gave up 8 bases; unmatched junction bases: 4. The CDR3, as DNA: TGCGCCAGCAGCTTTACAGGGGGCGGCGGCTACACCTTC. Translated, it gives CASSFTGGGGYTF.

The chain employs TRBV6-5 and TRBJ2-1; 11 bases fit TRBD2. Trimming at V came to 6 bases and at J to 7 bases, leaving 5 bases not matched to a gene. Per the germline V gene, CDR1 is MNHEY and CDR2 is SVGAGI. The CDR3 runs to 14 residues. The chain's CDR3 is CASRLLAGGNEQFF. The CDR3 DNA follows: TGTGCCAGCAGATTGCTAGCGGGAGGAAATGAGCAGTTCTTC.

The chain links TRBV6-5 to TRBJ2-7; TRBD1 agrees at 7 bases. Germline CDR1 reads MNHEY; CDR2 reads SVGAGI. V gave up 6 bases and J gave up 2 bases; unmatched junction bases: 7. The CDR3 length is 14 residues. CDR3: CASRPRTGPYEQYF. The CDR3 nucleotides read TGTGCCAGCAGGCCACGGACAGGCCCCTACGAGCAGTACTTC.

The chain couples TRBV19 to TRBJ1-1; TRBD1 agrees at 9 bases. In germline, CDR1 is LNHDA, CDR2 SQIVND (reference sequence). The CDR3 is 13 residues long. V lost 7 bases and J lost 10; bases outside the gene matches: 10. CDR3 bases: TGTGCCAGTACCGTTGGGGGACAGGGAGGAGCTTTCTTT. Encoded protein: CASTVGGQGGAFF.

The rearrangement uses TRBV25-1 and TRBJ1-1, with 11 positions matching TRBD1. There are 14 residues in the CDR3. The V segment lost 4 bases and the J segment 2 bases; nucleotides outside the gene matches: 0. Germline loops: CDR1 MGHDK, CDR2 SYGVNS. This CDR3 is CASSGTGGNTEAFF. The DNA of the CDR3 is TGTGCCAGCAGTGGGACAGGGGGCAACACTGAAGCTTTCTTT.

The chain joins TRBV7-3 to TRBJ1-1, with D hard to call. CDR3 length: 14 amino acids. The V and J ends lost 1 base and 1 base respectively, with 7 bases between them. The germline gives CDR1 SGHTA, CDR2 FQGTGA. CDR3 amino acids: CASSLMGGNTEAFF. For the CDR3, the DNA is TGTGCCAGCAGCTTAATGGGAGGGAACACTGAAGCTTTCTTT. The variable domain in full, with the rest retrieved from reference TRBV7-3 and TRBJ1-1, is GAGVSQTPSNKVTEKGKYVELRCDPISGHTALYWYRQSLGQGPEFLIYFQGTGAADDSGLPNDRFFAVRPEGSVSTLKIQRTERGDSAVYLCASSLMGGNTEAFFGQGTRLTVV.

CDR3 sequence: CASSGTGRTEAFF. The DNA for the CDR3 is TGTGCCAGCAGTGGGACAGGGCGCACTGAAGCTTTCTTT. The genes are TRBV6-1 and TRBJ1-1, with 8 positions matching TRBD1. The V and J ends lost 4 bases and 4 bases, in that order; junction bases with no gene match: 2. The CDR3 runs 13 residues. Germline CDR1 reads MNHNS; CDR2 reads SASEGT.

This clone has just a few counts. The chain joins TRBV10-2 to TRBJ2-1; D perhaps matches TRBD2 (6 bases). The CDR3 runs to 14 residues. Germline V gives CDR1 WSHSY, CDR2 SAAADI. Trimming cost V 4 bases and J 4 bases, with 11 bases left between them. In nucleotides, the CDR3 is TGCGCCAGCAGTGCTGAACTAGCTTACAATGAGCAGTTCTTC. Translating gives CASSAELAYNEQFF.

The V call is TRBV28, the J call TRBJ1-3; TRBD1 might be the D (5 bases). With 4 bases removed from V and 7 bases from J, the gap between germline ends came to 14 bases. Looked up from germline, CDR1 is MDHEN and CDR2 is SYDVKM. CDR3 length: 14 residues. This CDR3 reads CASSSGTSGNTIYF. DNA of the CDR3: TGTGCCAGCAGTTCCGGGACTTCGGGCAACACCATATATTTT.

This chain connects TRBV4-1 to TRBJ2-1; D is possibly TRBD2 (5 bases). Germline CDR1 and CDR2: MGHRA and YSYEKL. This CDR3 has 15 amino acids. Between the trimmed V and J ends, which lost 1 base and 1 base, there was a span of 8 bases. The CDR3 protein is CASSQVGSSYNEQFF. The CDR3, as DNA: TGCGCCAGCAGCCAAGTGGGGAGTTCCTACAATGAGCAGTTCTTC.

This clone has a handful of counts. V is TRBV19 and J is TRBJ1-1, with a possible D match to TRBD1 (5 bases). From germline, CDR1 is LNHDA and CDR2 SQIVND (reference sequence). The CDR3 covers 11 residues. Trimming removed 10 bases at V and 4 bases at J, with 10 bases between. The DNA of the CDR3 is TGTGCCACCTCCAGGGCCACTGAAGCTTTCTTT. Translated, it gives CATSRATEAFF.

The CDR3 sequence is CASSVAGVSANTQYF. The CDR3 DNA is TGTGCCAGCAGCGTAGCGGGAGTTTCGGCAAATACGCAGTATTTT. V gene TRBV9 combines with J gene TRBJ2-3; possibly TRBD2 for D (6 bases). The CDR3 runs 15 residues. Trimming cost V 0 bases and J 7 bases, with 15 bases left between them. The germline CDR1 and CDR2 sequences are SGDLS and YYNGEE.

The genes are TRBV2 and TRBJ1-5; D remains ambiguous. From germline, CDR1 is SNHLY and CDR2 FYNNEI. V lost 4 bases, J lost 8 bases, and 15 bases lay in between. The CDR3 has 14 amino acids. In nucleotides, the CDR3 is TGTGCCAGCAGTGTTGGACCCCGGGGTGAGCCCCAGCATTTT. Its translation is CASSVGPRGEPQHF.

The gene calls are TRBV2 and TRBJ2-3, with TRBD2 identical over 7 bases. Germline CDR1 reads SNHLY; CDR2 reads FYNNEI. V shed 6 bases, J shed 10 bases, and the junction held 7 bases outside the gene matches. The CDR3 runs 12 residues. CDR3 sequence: CASSTGGSAQYF. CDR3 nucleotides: TGTGCCAGCAGCACCGGGGGGTCCGCGCAGTATTTT.

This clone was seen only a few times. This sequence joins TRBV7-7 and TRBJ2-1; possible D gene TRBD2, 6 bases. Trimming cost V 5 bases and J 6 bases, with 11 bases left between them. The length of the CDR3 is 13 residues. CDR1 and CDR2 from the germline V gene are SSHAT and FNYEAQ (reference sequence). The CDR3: CASSLGLVNEQFF. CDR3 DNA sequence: TGTGCCAGCAGCCTGGGACTGGTCAATGAGCAGTTCTTC.